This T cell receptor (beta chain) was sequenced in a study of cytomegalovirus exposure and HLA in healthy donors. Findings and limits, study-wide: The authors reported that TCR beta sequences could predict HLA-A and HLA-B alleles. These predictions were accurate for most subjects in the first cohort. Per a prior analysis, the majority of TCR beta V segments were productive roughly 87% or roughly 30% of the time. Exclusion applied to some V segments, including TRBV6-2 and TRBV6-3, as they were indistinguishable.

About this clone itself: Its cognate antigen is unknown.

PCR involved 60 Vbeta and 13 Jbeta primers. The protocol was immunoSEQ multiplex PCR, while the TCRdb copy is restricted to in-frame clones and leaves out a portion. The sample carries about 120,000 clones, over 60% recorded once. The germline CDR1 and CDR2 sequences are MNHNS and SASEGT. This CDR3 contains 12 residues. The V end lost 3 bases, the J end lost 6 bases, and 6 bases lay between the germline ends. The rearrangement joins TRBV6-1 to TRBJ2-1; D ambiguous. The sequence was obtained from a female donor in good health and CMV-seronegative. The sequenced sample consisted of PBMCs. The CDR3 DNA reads TGTGCCAGCAGTGAGGTCGGCAATGAGCAGTTCTTC. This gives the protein CASSEVGNEQFF.